This TCR beta chain was profiled in a study of CD8 T cells in Susac syndrome. When the RNA was reverse transcribed, random hexamers were used with an input of about 0.5 to 1 ug. TCRdb used MiXCR to reprocess the immunoSEQ multiplex PCR reads, holding one entry per CDR3 protein. The table shows roughly 120,000 distinct CDR3 sequences, with more than 85% occurring only once. Germline V gene sequence: CDR1 MNHEY, CDR2 SMNVEV (reference sequence). The CDR3 loop spans 15 amino acids. After removal of 5 bases from V and 6 bases from J, the junction contained 9 bases not matched to a gene. The T cells that were sequenced for TCR beta were CD8+ and CD4+ cells from blood. Treatment-naive patients with stable or active relapsing-remitting disease were the multiple sclerosis controls.

Sample: CD8+ T cells from PBMCs. V is TRBV27 and J is TRBJ2-3; TRBD1 agrees at 9 bases. The clonotype was recovered from a human donor with multiple sclerosis. CDR3 in DNA: TGTGCCAGCAGTACCGGGACAGGGCCCCAGGATACGCAGTATTTT. Its protein is CASSTGTGPQDTQYF.